These T cell receptor beta chains were read from a single sample in a study of blood T cell repertoires in COVID-19. Assay: immunoSEQ multiplex PCR; the TCRdb copy retains only in-frame clones and omits some. The repertoire holds around 250,000 clones, with roughly 86% as singletons. Sequenced sample: peripheral blood. The receptors shown here come from a man at least 80 years old with acute or convalescent COVID-19. CDR3s include the opening cysteine and the closing phenylalanine or tryptophan. Fields, in order: V gene, CDR3 protein.

V: TRBV5-1
CDR3: CASSSAATIYGYTF

V: TRBV7-2
CDR3: CASSHGGSGNTIYF

V: TRBV24-1
CDR3: CATSGDRANNEQFF

V: TRBV6-5
CDR3: CASSYVGTGWGTEAFF

V: TRBV19
CDR3: CASSIDSQGAGQPQHF

V: TRBV28
CDR3: CASSLQGLNSPLHF

V: TRBV14
CDR3: CASSHPSAQAYQETQYF

V: TRBV10-1
CDR3: CASSESRGKNIQYF

V: TRBV28
CDR3: CASSNNPRQGFYNEQFF

V: TRBV7-2
CDR3: CASSSGDRGVFDNQPQHF

V: TRBV6-5
CDR3: CASSYSGTGGDEQYF

V: TRBV7-9
CDR3: CASSLETSGTRLKQFF

V: TRBV5-1
CDR3: CASRLGVGQGTETQYF

V: TRBV19
CDR3: CASSIAGVYEQFF

V: TRBV9
CDR3: CASSAGNRVSYNEQFF

V: TRBV6-1
CDR3: CASSEVQGANTSPLHF

V: TRBV2
CDR3: CASRDWASNQPQHF

V: TRBV11-3
CDR3: CASSLVGGSANTGELFF

V: TRBV7-2
CDR3: CASSLDQGLQFF

V: TRBV7-3
CDR3: CASSSANSEQFF

V: TRBV7-8
CDR3: CASSRGQISGANVLTF

V: TRBV6-5
CDR3: CASRQGGSNQPQHF

V: TRBV11-2
CDR3: CASSLWTKRMQETQYF

V: TRBV14
CDR3: CASSQVRQPRSGNTIYF

V: TRBV7-3
CDR3: CASSLEGRDSPLHF

V: TRBV5-1
CDR3: CASSSGTGNEKLFF